These T cell receptor beta chains were read from a single sample in a study of identical twins. TCRdb itself ran the 5' RACE reads through MiXCR, one entry per CDR3 protein. The sample yields under 350,000 distinct CDR3 sequences, around 9.7% seen once. The same sample was also studied in work on yellow fever vaccine responses in identical twins.

Material: CD8+ T cells sorted from blood. The receptors here all came from a woman younger than 35 in good health. The CDR3 runs from the conserved cysteine through the conserved F or W. The D gene is left open where the match is weak. The size entry is marked missing in some rows and otherwise reads once, few, many or a size class.

TRBD1 TRBJ2-3 TRBV4-3 many CASSQDKGTGPDTQYF TGCGCCAGCAGCCAAGATAAGGGGACAGGGCCTGATACGCAGTATTTT
TRBD2 TRBJ2-7 TRBV7-9 many CASSLAGLAAYEQYF TGTGCCAGCAGCTTAGCGGGACTAGCGGCCTACGAGCAGTACTTC
NA TRBJ1-5 TRBV11-3 few CASSPPGGNSNQPQHF TGTGCCAGCAGCCCCCCCGGGGGGAATAGCAATCAGCCCCAGCATTTT
TRBD2 TRBJ2-1 TRBV7-9 few CASGPTSGGISYNEQFF TGTGCCAGCGGACCGACTAGCGGGGGGATATCCTACAATGAGCAGTTCTTC
TRBD2 TRBJ2-7 TRBV20-1 many CSALSGTSVSYEQYF TGCAGTGCCTTGTCCGGGACTAGCGTCTCCTACGAGCAGTACTTC
TRBD1 TRBJ2-1 TRBV7-9 many CASSWTGGRNNEQFF TGTGCCAGCAGCTGGACAGGGGGAAGAAACAATGAGCAGTTCTTC
NA TRBJ2-1 TRBV7-9 NA CASSLVRPGRANEQFF TGTGCCAGCAGCTTAGTCCGGCCGGGTAGAGCGAATGAGCAGTTCTTC
NA TRBJ2-1 TRBV5-1 many CASTSTSSSYNEQFF TGCGCCAGCACTTCAACTAGCAGCTCCTACAATGAGCAGTTCTTC
NA TRBJ2-7 TRBV15 NA CATSRGGDGPIYEQYF TGTGCCACCAGCAGAGGGGGGGACGGACCCATCTACGAGCAGTACTTC
NA TRBJ1-4 TRBV20-1 NA CSATRGTSEKLFF TGCAGTGCTACCAGGGGTACGAGTGAAAAACTGTTTTTT
NA TRBJ2-3 TRBV4-1 many CASSQRARTDTQYF TGCGCCAGCAGCCAAAGAGCCCGCACAGATACGCAGTATTTT
NA TRBJ2-7 TRBV5-5 NA CASSSISQGSSYEQYF TGTGCCAGCAGTTCTATCTCACAGGGCAGCTCCTACGAGCAGTACTTC
TRBD1 TRBJ2-5 TRBV7-2 few CASSIGQAGEETQYF TGTGCCAGCAGCATCGGACAGGCAGGGGAAGAGACCCAGTACTTC
NA TRBJ2-7 TRBV5-6 NA CASSLGQPPYEQYF TGTGCCAGCAGCTTGGGGCAGCCACCCTACGAGCAGTACTTC
TRBD2 TRBJ2-1 TRBV29-1 NA CSVALAGGLVDEQFF TGCAGCGTTGCTTTAGCGGGAGGGTTAGTGGATGAGCAGTTCTTC
NA TRBJ2-7 TRBV7-9 many CASSSSLGVVSYEQYF TGTGCCAGCAGCTCCAGTCTAGGAGTCGTCTCCTACGAGCAGTACTTC
NA TRBJ2-5 TRBV3-1 few CASSIQTRERETQYF TGTGCCAGCAGCATCCAGACTCGTGAAAGGGAGACCCAGTACTTC
NA TRBJ1-3 TRBV3-1 few CASSQYRVTGNTIYF TGTGCCAGCAGCCAATACAGGGTGACTGGAAACACCATATATTTT
TRBD1 TRBJ2-7 TRBV29-1 many CSVDRVTGGVYEQYF TGCAGCGTTGATAGGGTGACAGGGGGTGTCTACGAGCAGTACTTC
TRBD1 TRBJ2-2 TRBV4-2 few CASSQEGWGSGGNTGELFF TGTGCCAGCAGCCAAGAAGGTTGGGGATCAGGGGGGAACACCGGGGAGCTGTTTTTT
NA TRBJ2-2 TRBV9 many CASSVVGGGTGELFF TGTGCCAGCAGCGTAGTGGGGGGCGGCACCGGGGAGCTGTTTTTT
TRBD2 TRBJ2-4 TRBV4-2 many CASSQGLAGAKNIQYF TGCGCCAGCAGCCAAGGACTAGCGGGAGCCAAAAACATTCAGTACTTC
TRBD2 TRBJ2-7 TRBV7-9 few CASSKLAGESYEQYF TGTGCCAGCAGTAAACTGGCGGGAGAGTCCTACGAGCAGTACTTC
TRBD2 TRBJ2-7 TRBV15 NA CATSRDLSGKWRYEQYF TGTGCCACCAGCAGAGATCTTAGCGGGAAGTGGCGCTACGAGCAGTACTTC
TRBD1 TRBJ2-7 TRBV5-1 NA CASSPDRGLWDEQYF TGCGCCAGCAGCCCGGACAGGGGGCTTTGGGACGAGCAGTACTTC
TRBD2 TRBJ2-1 TRBV7-6 few CASTPRAGGGDEQFF TGTGCCAGCACCCCAAGAGCGGGGGGCGGCGATGAGCAGTTCTTC
NA TRBJ1-1 TRBV9 many CASSDTGGLTEAFF TGTGCCAGCAGCGATACGGGGGGTTTAACTGAAGCTTTCTTT
NA TRBJ1-4 TRBV6-2/TRBV6-3 NA CARACPRREKLFF TGTGCCAGGGCCTGCCCCCGAAGAGAAAAACTGTTTTTT
NA TRBJ1-1 TRBV7-9 many CASSLVGGGTEAFF TGTGCCAGCAGCCTAGTTGGAGGGGGGACTGAAGCTTTCTTT
NA TRBJ2-7 TRBV4-3 NA CASSQNAGLTYEQYF TGCGCCAGCAGCCAAAATGCGGGCTTGACCTACGAGCAGTACTTC
NA TRBJ2-7 TRBV4-1 many CASSQGPSAQNLQYF TGCGCCAGCAGCCAAGGTCCATCGGCACAGAACCTGCAGTACTTC
NA TRBJ2-1 TRBV10-3 many CAISVGASVENNEQFF TGTGCCATCAGTGTTGGAGCCTCGGTAGAGAACAATGAGCAGTTCTTC
NA TRBJ2-7 TRBV20-1 few CSAREQEGTYEQYF TGCAGTGCCCGTGAGCAGGAGGGCACCTACGAGCAGTACTTC
TRBD2 TRBJ2-7 TRBV29-1 few CSVGGAESTVYEQYF TGCAGCGTCGGGGGGGCGGAGAGTACAGTTTACGAGCAGTACTTC
NA TRBJ2-3 TRBV6-2/TRBV6-3 NA CASSYTRNRASADTQYF TGTGCCAGCAGTTATACCCGGAACAGGGCGAGTGCAGATACGCAGTATTTT
NA TRBJ1-3 TRBV7-9 NA CASSLVLSGNTIYF TGTGCCAGCAGCTTAGTGCTCTCTGGAAACACCATATATTTT
NA TRBJ2-7 TRBV28 NA CASSPGLLAQYF TGTGCCAGCAGTCCTGGGCTCCTAGCGCAGTACTTC
NA TRBJ2-7 TRBV11-2 NA CASSLYGTAHGDF TGTGCCAGCAGCTTATATGGAACGGCTCATGGGGACTTC
NA TRBJ2-1 TRBV19 NA CASSIPGRGEYEQFF TGTGCCAGTAGTATACCCGGGCGAGGCGAGTATGAGCAGTTCTTC
NA TRBJ2-1 TRBV29-1 many CSVVMTQNSYNEQFF TGCAGCGTTGTTATGACACAGAACTCCTACAATGAGCAGTTCTTC
NA TRBJ2-7 TRBV20-1 NA CSADKDSSSYEQYF TGCAGTGCCGATAAGGACTCAAGCTCCTACGAGCAGTACTTC
NA TRBJ2-3 TRBV4-3 few CASSPVRASTDTQYF TGCGCCAGCAGCCCTGTGAGGGCCAGTACAGATACGCAGTATTTT
NA TRBJ1-2 TRBV11-2 few CASSLYPDSRTFRYGYTF TGTGCCAGCAGCTTATATCCGGACTCGAGGACTTTCCGCTATGGCTACACCTTC
TRBD2 TRBJ2-3 TRBV4-3 few CASSLLRLAGWGTDTQYF TGCGCCAGCAGCCTTCTCCGACTAGCGGGTTGGGGCACAGATACGCAGTATTTT
NA TRBJ1-2 TRBV7-9 many CASALTDPNYGYTF TGTGCCAGCGCCCTTACGGACCCCAACTATGGCTACACCTTC
TRBD1 TRBJ2-6 TRBV27 few CASKGAAGANVLTF TGTGCCAGCAAGGGGGCTGCTGGGGCCAACGTCCTGACTTTC
NA TRBJ1-4 TRBV4-1 many CASSQVRTGFGRDEKLFF TGCGCCAGCAGCCAAGTCAGAACGGGTTTCGGGCGTGATGAAAAACTGTTTTTT
NA TRBJ2-1 TRBV20-1 NA CSARDELGSYNEQFF TGCAGTGCTAGAGACGAGCTGGGTTCCTACAATGAGCAGTTCTTC
NA TRBJ2-7 TRBV27 many CASSSHLSYEQYF TGTGCCAGCAGCTCCCATCTCTCCTACGAGCAGTACTTC
NA TRBJ1-2 TRBV4-3 NA CASRGQQGLDGYTF TGCGCCAGCAGGGGTCAACAGGGACTAGATGGCTACACCTTC
TRBD1 TRBJ2-7 TRBV20-1 NA CSAPTGETYEQYF TGCAGTGCTCCGACAGGGGAGACCTACGAGCAGTACTTC
NA TRBJ2-3 TRBV4-3 few CASSPRYTDTQYF TGCGCCAGCAGCCCCCGGTACACAGATACGCAGTATTTT
NA TRBJ2-5 TRBV7-7 NA CASTPGQTSAQYF TGTGCTAGCACCCCCGGACAGACTAGTGCCCAGTACTTC
NA TRBJ1-1 TRBV27 NA CASSSFTGALNTEAFF TGTGCCAGCAGCTCATTCACGGGGGCGTTGAACACTGAAGCTTTCTTT